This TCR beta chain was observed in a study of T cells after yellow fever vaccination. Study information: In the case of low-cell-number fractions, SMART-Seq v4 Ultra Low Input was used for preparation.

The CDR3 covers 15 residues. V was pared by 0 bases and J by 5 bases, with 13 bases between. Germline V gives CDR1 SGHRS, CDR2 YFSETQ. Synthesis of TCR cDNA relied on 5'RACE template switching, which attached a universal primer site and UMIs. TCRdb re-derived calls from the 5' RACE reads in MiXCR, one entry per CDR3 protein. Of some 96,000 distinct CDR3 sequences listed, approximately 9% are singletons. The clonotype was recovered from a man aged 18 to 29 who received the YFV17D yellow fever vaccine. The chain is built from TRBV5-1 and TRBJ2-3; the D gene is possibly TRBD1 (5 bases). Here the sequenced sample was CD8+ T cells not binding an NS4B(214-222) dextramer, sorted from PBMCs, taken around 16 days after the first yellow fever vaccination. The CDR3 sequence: CASSLEGQGVDTQYF. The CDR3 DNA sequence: TGCGCCAGCAGCTTGGAAGGTCAGGGCGTAGATACGCAGTATTTT.